Below, one TCR beta chain is given with its context. This sample is part of a study of molecular identifiers for immune sequencing clone quantification. Study-level background: The replicate experiment used RNA from roughly 20,000 or 100,000 naive CD8 cells. This RNA was split into five aliquots, and four of them were sequenced.

A single record per CDR3 protein comes from TCRdb applying MiXCR to the PCR reads. The table records hundreds of thousands of distinct CDR3 sequences, about 25% of them present only once. Trimming took off 7 bases at V and 5 bases at J, with 15 bases between the two ends. The CDR3 has 12 residues. Per germline, CDR1 SQVTM and CDR2 ANQGSEA. The sample consisted of naive CD8+ T cells from blood, with Jurkat cell RNA spiked in. Subset here: FACS-sorted CD8+CD4-CCR7+CD45RA+ naive T cells. The sequence came from a human donor in good health. Some libraries in this study had Jurkat cell RNA spiked in. This chain connects TRBV29-1 to TRBJ2-7, with D perhaps matching TRBD1 (7 bases). CDR3 coding DNA: TGCAGCGGTGCCGCAGGGGGGAACGAGCAGTACTTC. Its protein is CSGAAGGNEQYF.